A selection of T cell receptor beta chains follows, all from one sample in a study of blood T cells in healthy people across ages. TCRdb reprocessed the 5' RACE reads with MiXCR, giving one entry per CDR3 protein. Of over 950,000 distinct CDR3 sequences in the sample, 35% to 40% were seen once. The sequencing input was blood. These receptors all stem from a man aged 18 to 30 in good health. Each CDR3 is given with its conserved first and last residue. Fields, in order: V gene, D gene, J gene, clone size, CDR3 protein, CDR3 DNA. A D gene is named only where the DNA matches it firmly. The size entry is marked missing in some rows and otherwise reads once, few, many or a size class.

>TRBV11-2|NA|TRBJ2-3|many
CASIPRPRLSSTDTQYF
TGTGCCAGCATCCCTAGACCTAGGCTGTCTAGCACAGATACGCAGTATTTT
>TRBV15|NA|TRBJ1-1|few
CATSLRKRTEAFF
TGTGCCACCAGCCTTAGAAAGAGGACTGAAGCTTTCTTT
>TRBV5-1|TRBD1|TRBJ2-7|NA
CASSTLYRGSSYEQYF
TGCGCCAGCAGCACCCTTTACAGGGGGAGCTCCTACGAGCAGTACTTC
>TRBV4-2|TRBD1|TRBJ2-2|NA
CASSWDRANTGELFF
TGTGCCAGCAGTTGGGACAGGGCGAACACCGGGGAGCTGTTTTTT
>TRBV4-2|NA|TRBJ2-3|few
CASSQEEVSDTQYF
TGTGCCAGCAGCCAAGAGGAGGTGTCAGATACGCAGTATTTT
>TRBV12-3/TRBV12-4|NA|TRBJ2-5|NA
CASSVPGTETQYF
TGTGCCAGCAGTGTGCCAGGGACGGAGACCCAGTACTTC
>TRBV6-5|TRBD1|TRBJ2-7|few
CASSRGQSVYEQYF
TGTGCCAGCAGCCGGGGACAGTCCGTATACGAGCAGTACTTC
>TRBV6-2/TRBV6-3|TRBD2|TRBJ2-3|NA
CASSPSRGAGNTQYF
TGTGCCAGCAGTCCCTCCAGAGGAGCGGGGAACACGCAGTATTTT
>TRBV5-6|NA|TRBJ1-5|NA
CASSLGGLSSQPQHF
TGTGCCAGCAGCTTGGGGGGACTAAGTAGTCAGCCCCAGCATTTT
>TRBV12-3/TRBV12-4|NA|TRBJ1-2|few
CAAQRGARYTF
TGTGCCGCCCAACGGGGGGCTCGCTACACCTTC
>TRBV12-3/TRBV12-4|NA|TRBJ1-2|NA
CASQQGPGYGYTF
TGTGCCAGTCAACAGGGACCCGGCTATGGCTACACCTTC
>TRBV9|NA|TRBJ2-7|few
CASSVGGTQDEQYF
TGTGCCAGCAGCGTAGGAGGGACCCAGGACGAGCAGTACTTC
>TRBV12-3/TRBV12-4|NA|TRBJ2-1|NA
CASSLGFFEQFF
TGTGCCAGCAGTTTAGGGTTTTTTGAGCAGTTCTTC
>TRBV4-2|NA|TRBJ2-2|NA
CASSQVLTGQGEGTGELFF
TGTGCCAGCAGCCAAGTATTGACCGGTCAGGGGGAGGGGACCGGGGAGCTGTTTTTT
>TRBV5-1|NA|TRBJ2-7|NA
CASSLGEGSKEQYF
TGCGCCAGCAGCTTGGGAGAGGGATCTAAAGAGCAGTACTTC
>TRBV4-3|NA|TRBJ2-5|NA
CASSQEAGGFNEQYF
TGCGCCAGCAGCCAAGAAGCAGGGGGGTTTAATGAGCAGTACTTC
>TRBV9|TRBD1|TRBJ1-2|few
CASSETGAHGYTF
TGTGCCAGCAGCGAGACAGGGGCACATGGCTACACCTTC
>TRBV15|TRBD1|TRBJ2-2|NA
CATSRGVTGRMGELFF
TGTGCCACCAGCAGAGGTGTGACAGGGAGAATGGGGGAGCTGTTTTTT
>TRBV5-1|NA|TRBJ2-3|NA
CASSLGVGIVGAADTQYF
TGCGCCAGCAGCCTAGGCGTTGGGATAGTGGGGGCGGCAGATACGCAGTATTTT
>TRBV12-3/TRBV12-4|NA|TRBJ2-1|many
CATYPPSSYNEQFF
TGTGCCACCTACCCGCCGAGCTCCTACAATGAGCAGTTCTTC
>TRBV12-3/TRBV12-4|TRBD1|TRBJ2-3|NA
CASSFTVLAGGPTDTQYF
TGTGCCAGCAGTTTTACCGTTCTGGCAGGGGGTCCGACAGATACGCAGTATTTT
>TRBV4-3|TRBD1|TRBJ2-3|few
CASSQDGNTGVGTDTQYF
TGCGCCAGCAGCCAAGACGGTAATACAGGGGTAGGCACAGATACGCAGTATTTT
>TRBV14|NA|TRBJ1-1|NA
CASSQVTYRGTEAFF
TGTGCCAGCAGCCAGGTCACTTACCGGGGCACTGAAGCTTTCTTT
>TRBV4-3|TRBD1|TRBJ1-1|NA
CASSQEPGGQGAAEAFF
TGCGCCAGCAGCCAAGAACCCGGCGGACAGGGGGCCGCTGAAGCTTTCTTT
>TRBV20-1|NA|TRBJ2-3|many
CSARRSTDTQYF
TGCAGTGCTAGAAGGTCCACAGATACGCAGTATTTT
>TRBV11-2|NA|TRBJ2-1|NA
CASSTRTAIMYNEQFF
TGTGCCAGCAGCACTCGGACAGCAATTATGTACAATGAGCAGTTCTTC
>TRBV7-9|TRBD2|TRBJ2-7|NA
CASSFPQRGGYNEQYF
TGTGCCAGCAGCTTTCCCCAGCGGGGGGGATACAATGAGCAGTACTTC
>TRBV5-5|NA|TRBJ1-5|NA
CASSFSYGYSNQPQHF
TGTGCCAGCAGCTTTTCTTACGGATATAGCAATCAGCCCCAGCATTTT
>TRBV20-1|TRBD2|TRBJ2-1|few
CSARDVVAGGPNEQFF
TGCAGTGCTAGAGATGTGGTAGCGGGGGGGCCCAATGAGCAGTTCTTC
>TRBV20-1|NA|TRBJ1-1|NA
CSVPYGVGTEAFF
TGCAGTGTTCCCTACGGGGTAGGAACTGAAGCTTTCTTT
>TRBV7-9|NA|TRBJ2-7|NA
CASSLVWGSYEQYF
TGTGCCAGCAGCTTAGTATGGGGCTCCTACGAGCAGTACTTC
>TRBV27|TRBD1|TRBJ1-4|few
CASSSRTGFEKLFF
TGTGCCAGCAGTTCTCGGACAGGGTTTGAAAAACTGTTTTTT
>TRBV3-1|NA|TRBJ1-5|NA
CAGSPEGRMNQPQHF
TGTGCCGGCAGCCCGGAGGGCAGGATGAATCAGCCCCAGCATTTT
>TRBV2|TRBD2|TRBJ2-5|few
CASSEGGLAGTETQYF
TGTGCCAGCAGTGAAGGAGGCCTAGCGGGGACCGAGACCCAGTACTTC
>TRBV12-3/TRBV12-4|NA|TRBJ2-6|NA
CASSFVLALNSGANVLTF
TGTGCCAGCAGTTTCGTCTTGGCCCTAAATTCTGGGGCCAACGTCCTGACTTTC
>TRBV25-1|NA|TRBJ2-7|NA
CASKYRLSYEQYF
TGTGCCAGTAAGTACAGATTGTCCTACGAGCAGTACTTC
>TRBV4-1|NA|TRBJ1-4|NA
CASSLGQEGEKLFF
TGCGCCAGCAGCCTCGGACAAGAGGGTGAAAAACTGTTTTTT
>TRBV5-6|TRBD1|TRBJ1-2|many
CASSLTTGDHTF
TGTGCCAGCAGCCTAACAACAGGGGACCACACCTTC
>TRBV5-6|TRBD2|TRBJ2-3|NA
CASRRIAGFSTDTQYF
TGTGCCAGCAGGCGCATAGCGGGGTTTAGCACAGATACGCAGTATTTT
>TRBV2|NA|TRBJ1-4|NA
CATSTGPHATNEKLFF
TGTGCCACATCAACAGGGCCACATGCAACTAATGAAAAACTGTTTTTT
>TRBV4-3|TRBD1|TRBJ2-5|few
CASSQDPSQGVAETQYF
TGCGCCAGCAGCCAAGACCCAAGCCAGGGGGTGGCAGAGACCCAGTACTTC